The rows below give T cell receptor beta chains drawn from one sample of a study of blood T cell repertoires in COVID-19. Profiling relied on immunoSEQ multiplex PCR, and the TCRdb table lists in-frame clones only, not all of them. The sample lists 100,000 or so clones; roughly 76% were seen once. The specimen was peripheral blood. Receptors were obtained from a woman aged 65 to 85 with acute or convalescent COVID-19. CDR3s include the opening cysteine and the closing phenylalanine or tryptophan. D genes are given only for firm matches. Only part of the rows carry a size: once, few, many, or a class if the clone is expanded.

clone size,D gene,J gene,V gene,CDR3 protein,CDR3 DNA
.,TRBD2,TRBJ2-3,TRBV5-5,CASSLVPSGGQDTQYF,TGTGCCAGCAGCTTGGTACCCAGCGGGGGGCAAGATACGCAGTATTTT
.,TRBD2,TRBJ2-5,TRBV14,CASSRGRLAGDYQETQYF,TGTGCCAGCAGCAGGGGTCGGCTAGCGGGAGACTACCAAGAGACCCAGTACTTC
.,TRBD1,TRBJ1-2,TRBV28,CASSLWPTGGIYTF,TGTGCCAGCAGTTTATGGCCGACAGGGGGGATCTACACCTTC
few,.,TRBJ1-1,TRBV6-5,CASSYAGRASTEAFF,TGTGCCAGCAGTTACGCAGGGCGAGCATCCACTGAAGCTTTCTTT
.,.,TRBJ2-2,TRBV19,CASSMVETGELFF,TGTGCCAGTAGTATGGTAGAGACCGGGGAGCTGTTTTTT
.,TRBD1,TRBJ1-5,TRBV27,CASSLGTAGSQHF,TGTGCCAGCAGTTTGGGGACAGCAGGGTCCCAGCATTTT
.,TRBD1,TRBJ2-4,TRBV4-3,CASSQVKGAWDIQYF,TGCGCCAGCAGCCAAGTCAAGGGGGCTTGGGACATTCAGTACTTC
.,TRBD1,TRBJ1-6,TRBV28,CASTLRSGGYNSPLHF,TGTGCCAGCACCCTCCGGTCAGGGGGCTATAATTCACCCCTCCACTTT
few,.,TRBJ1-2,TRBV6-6,CASSDGLGGSYGYTF,TGTGCCAGCAGTGATGGCTTGGGCGGGAGCTATGGCTACACCTTC
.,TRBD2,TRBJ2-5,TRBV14,CASSQESTLLAGFQETQYF,TGTGCCAGCAGCCAAGAGAGTACCCTACTAGCGGGGTTCCAAGAGACCCAGTACTTC
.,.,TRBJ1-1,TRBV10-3,CAISESGGRKNTEAFF,TGTGCCATCAGTGAGTCAGGAGGGAGGAAGAACACTGAAGCTTTCTTT
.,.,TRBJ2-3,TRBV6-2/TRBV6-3,CASSYSHRQITDTQYF,TGTGCCAGCAGTTACTCCCACAGGCAGATCACAGATACGCAGTATTTT
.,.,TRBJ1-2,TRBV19,CASSSDGEYGYTF,TGTGCCAGTAGCTCCGACGGAGAATATGGCTACACCTTC
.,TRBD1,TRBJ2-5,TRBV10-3,CAISSTGDEETQYF,TGTGCCATCAGTTCGACAGGGGATGAAGAGACCCAGTACTTC
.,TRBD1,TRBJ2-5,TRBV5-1,CASSRQGAQETQYF,TGCGCCAGCAGCAGACAGGGGGCCCAAGAGACCCAGTACTTC
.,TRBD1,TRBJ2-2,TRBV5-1,CASRTGTANTGELFF,TGCGCCAGCCGGACCGGGACAGCGAACACCGGGGAGCTGTTTTTT
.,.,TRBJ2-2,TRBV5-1,CASSLLPTGELFF,TGCGCCAGCAGCCTACTGCCGACCGGGGAGCTGTTTTTT
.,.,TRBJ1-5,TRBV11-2,CASSLEGASGQPQHF,TGTGCCAGCAGCTTAGAGGGGGCGAGCGGTCAGCCCCAGCATTTT
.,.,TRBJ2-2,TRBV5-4,CASSYAPGHGSTGELFF,TGTGCCAGCAGCTACGCACCGGGACATGGGTCCACCGGGGAGCTGTTTTTT
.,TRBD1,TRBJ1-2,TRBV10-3,CAISGTGNYGYTF,TGTGCCATCAGCGGGACAGGGAACTATGGCTACACCTTC
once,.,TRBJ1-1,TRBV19,CATSSRGTVDTEAFF,TGTGCCACCTCCAGTAGGGGAACCGTGGACACTGAAGCTTTCTTT
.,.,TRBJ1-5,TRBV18,CASSPPGQYSNQPQHF,TGTGCCAGCTCACCACCTGGACAATATAGCAATCAGCCCCAGCATTTT
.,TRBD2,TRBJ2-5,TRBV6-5,CASSYMAGGRETQYF,TGTGCCAGCAGTTACATGGCGGGGGGCAGAGAGACCCAGTACTTC
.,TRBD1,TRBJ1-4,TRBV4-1,CASSPLQGAISKLFF,TGCGCCAGCAGCCCTCTACAGGGGGCTATCTCAAAACTGTTTTTT
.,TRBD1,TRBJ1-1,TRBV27,CASSLSTGYGNEAFF,TGTGCCAGCAGTTTATCGACAGGGTACGGCAATGAAGCTTTCTTT
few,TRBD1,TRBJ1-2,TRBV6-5,CASRGTGGNYGYTF,TGTGCCAGCAGGGGGACAGGGGGCAACTATGGCTACACCTTC
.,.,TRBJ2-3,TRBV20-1,CSGSTADTQYF,TGCAGTGGGTCTACCGCAGATACGCAGTATTTT
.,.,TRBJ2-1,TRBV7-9,CASSLVTGRDFYNEQFF,TGTGCCAGCAGCTTAGTGACCGGGCGGGACTTCTACAATGAGCAGTTCTTC
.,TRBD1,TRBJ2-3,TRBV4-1,CASSTPKGDRSTDTQYF,TGCGCCAGCAGCACCCCTAAAGGGGACAGAAGCACAGATACGCAGTATTTT
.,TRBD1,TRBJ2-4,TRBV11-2,CASSLRTGGAENIQYF,TGTGCCAGCAGCCTCCGGACAGGGGGCGCCGAAAACATTCAGTACTTC
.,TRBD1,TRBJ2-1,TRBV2,CASSDPGTDVSYNEQFF,TGTGCCAGCAGTGACCCCGGGACAGATGTGTCGTACAATGAGCAGTTCTTC
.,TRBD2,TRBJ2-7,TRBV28,CASSLRTSGRAREQYF,TGTGCCAGCAGTCTTCGGACTAGCGGGAGGGCCAGAGAGCAGTACTTC
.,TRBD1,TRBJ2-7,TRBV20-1,CSASPPGGITYEQYF,TGCAGTGCTAGTCCCCCAGGGGGAATTACCTACGAGCAGTACTTC